The TCR beta chain described here comes from a study of cytomegalovirus exposure and HLA in healthy donors. Overall study context: The 100 to 150 validation repertoires and the approximately 630 first-cohort repertoires shared a platform, a later analysis reported.

The CDR3 has 17 residues. From germline, CDR1 is SGHAT and CDR2 FQNNGV. The V and J ends lost 1 base and 0 bases respectively, with 13 bases between them. This table comes from immunoSEQ multiplex PCR, and its TCRdb copy is limited to in-frame clones, with some not included. The data show approximately 110,000 clones, 85% to 90% seen once. The source of this sequence is a woman under 30 in good health and CMV-seropositive. This chain uses TRBV11-2 with TRBJ2-4, with TRBD1 as a possible D gene (6 bases). Source material: PBMCs. The CDR3, as DNA: TGTGCCAGCAGCTTAGGGACAGTGCTAATAGCCAAAAACATTCAGTACTTC. Protein product: CASSLGTVLIAKNIQYF.